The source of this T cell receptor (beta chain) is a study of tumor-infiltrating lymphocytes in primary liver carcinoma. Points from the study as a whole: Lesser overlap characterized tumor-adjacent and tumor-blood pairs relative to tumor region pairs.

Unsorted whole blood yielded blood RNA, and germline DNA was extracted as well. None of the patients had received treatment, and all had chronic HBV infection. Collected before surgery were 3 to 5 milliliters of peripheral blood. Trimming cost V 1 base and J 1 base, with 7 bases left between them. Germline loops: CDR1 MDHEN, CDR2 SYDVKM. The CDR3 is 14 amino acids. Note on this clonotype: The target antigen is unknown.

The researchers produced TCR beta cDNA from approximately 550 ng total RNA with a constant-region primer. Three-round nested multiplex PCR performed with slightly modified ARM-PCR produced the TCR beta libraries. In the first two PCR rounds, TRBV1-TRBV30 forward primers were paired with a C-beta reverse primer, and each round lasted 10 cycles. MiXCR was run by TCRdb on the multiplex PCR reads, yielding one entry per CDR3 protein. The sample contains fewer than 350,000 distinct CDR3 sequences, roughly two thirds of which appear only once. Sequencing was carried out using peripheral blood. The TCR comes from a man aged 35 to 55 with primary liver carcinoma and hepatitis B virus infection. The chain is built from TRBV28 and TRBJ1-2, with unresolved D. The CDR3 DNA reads TGTGCCAGCAGTTTATTCCCCTTTAACTATGGCTACACCTTC. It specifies CASSLFPFNYGYTF.